This T cell receptor (beta chain) emerged from a study of regulatory T cells in long-lasting Graves disease. Study-wide results and caveats: Those with persistent disease had in common more public clonotypes (about 2,500) than new patients (about 900). TCR diversity was lower in persistent Graves' patients than in newly diagnosed ones.

The CDR3 extends over 14 amino acids. CDR1 SQVTM and CDR2 ANQGSEA come from the germline V gene. Between the trimmed V and J ends, which lost 0 bases and 5 bases, there was a span of 14 bases. Time point reported: newly diagnosed GD, antithyroid drugs for less than 3 months. PBMCs provided the RNA from which the TCR library was made. In building TCR beta libraries, iRepertoire HTBI primers were used together with Arm-PCR of CDR3 regions. Each CDR3 protein gets one entry after TCRdb re-called the multiplex PCR reads with MiXCR. The sample includes 550,000 to 600,000 distinct CDR3 sequences, approximately 16% seen only once; the top ten take about 12%. As regards this clonotype: What it binds is unknown.

These data were also filed under a second study, of T cells in Graves' hyperthyroidism and ophthalmopathy.

The input for sequencing was peripheral blood mononuclear cells (PBMCs), taken at new diagnosis, from a patient treated with antithyroid drugs. This clonotype was sampled from a man aged 18 to 35 with Graves disease. The chain joins TRBV29-1 to TRBJ2-7; D is possibly TRBD2 (6 bases). The CDR3 DNA reads as TGCAGCGTTGAAGATGGATCGGGAGCCCACGAGCAGTACTTC. It is translated as CSVEDGSGAHEQYF.